The 22 T cell receptor beta chains below come from one sample, sequenced in a study of blood T cell repertoires in COVID-19. Sequencing used immunoSEQ multiplex PCR; TCRdb keeps in-frame clones, though not all of them. The sample lists about 280,000 clones, about nine tenths occurring once. The sequencing sample was made of peripheral blood. The receptors were sampled from a man over 45 with acute or convalescent COVID-19.

The genes are TRBV13 and TRBJ2-1; possible D gene TRBD1, 6 bases. The CDR3 has 15 residues. Trimming removed 5 bases from V and 4 bases from J, with 15 bases in between. Germline V CDR1 and CDR2: PRHDT, FYEKMQ (reference sequence). The CDR3 DNA sequence: TGTGCCAGCAGCCATCGACAGGAGAGGTACAATGAGCAGTTCTTC. The encoded protein is CASSHRQERYNEQFF.

This rearrangement joins TRBV4-1 to TRBJ1-3; 12 bases fit TRBD1. V dropped 1 base and J dropped 4; count of bases not matched to a gene: 8. Looked up from germline, CDR1 is MGHRA and CDR2 is YSYEKL. The CDR3 runs to 18 residues. CDR3 amino acids: CASSQAPGQGARGNTIYF. As DNA, the CDR3 is TGCGCCAGCAGCCAAGCCCCGGGACAGGGGGCGAGGGGAAACACCATATATTTT.

This sequence joins TRBV10-1 and TRBJ2-1, with D possibly TRBD1 on 5 matching bases. This CDR3 is 13 amino acids long. The germline gives CDR1 WNHNN, CDR2 SYGVQD (reference sequence). V lost 5 bases and J 5 bases, leaving 10 bases between the germline ends. The CDR3 is CASSSQQDNEQFF. In DNA form, the CDR3 reads TGCGCCAGCAGTAGCCAACAGGACAATGAGCAGTTCTTC.

This rearrangement joins TRBV9 to TRBJ1-5, with D possibly TRBD1 on 5 matching bases. Trimming took 3 bases from V and 7 from J, leaving 11 bases between them. Germline V gene data show CDR1 as SGDLS and CDR2 as YYNGEE. The CDR3 extends over 13 amino acids. The chain's CDR3 is CASSADSSQPQHF. The CDR3 DNA sequence: TGTGCCAGCAGCGCCGACAGTTCCCAGCCCCAGCATTTT.

This rearrangement joins TRBV18 to TRBJ2-3, with D maybe TRBD2 (6 bases). Germline CDR1 KGHSH, CDR2 LQKENI. V was shortened by 2 bases and J by 6 bases, with 18 bases between the two germline ends. The CDR3 extends over 16 amino acids. In DNA, the CDR3 is TGTGCCAGCTCACCAGGGTTGCGGGGAGCGACGGATACGCAGTATTTT. Protein product: CASSPGLRGATDTQYF.

The chain combines TRBV5-1 with TRBJ2-1; TRBD1 matches 7 bases. CDR1 is SGHRS and CDR2 is YFSETQ in the germline V gene. V trimming: 3 bases; J trimming: 4 bases; junction bases outside the gene matches: 7. CDR3 size: 15 residues. CDR3 nucleotide sequence: TGCGCCAGCAGCTCTGACGGGACAGCTTACAATGAGCAGTTCTTC. Translated, it gives CASSSDGTAYNEQFF. Based on the CDR3 plus reference TRBV5-1 and TRBJ2-1, the full variable domain is KAGVTQTPRYLIKTRGQQVTLSCSPISGHRSVSWYQQTPGQGLQFLFEYFSETQRNKGNFPGRFSGRQFSNSRSEMNVSTLELGDSALYLCASSSDGTAYNEQFFGPGTRLTVL.

The CDR3 loop reads CASSEGTVATNEKLFF. CDR3 nucleotide sequence: TGCGCCAGCAGTGAGGGGACAGTTGCAACTAATGAAAAACTGTTTTTT. V gene TRBV10-1 combines with J gene TRBJ1-4, with TRBD1 matching 7 bases. The CDR3 covers 16 residues. V lost 2 bases and J lost 0; bases outside the gene matches: 3. Per germline, CDR1 WNHNN and CDR2 SYGVQD (reference sequence).

The DNA for the CDR3 is TGTGCCAGCAGTAGTAGGGGATTCGGCTACACCTTC. Translation gives CASSSRGFGYTF. The genes are TRBV25-1 and TRBJ1-2; tentatively, D is TRBD1 (5 bases). The germline V gene encodes CDR1 MGHDK and CDR2 SYGVNS. V was clipped by 5 bases and J by 8 bases, with 12 bases between them. This CDR3 contains 12 residues.

The J gene is TRBJ1-1, the V gene TRBV4-1; 8 nucleotides agree with TRBD1. Germline V gives CDR1 MGHRA, CDR2 YSYEKL. V lost 3 bases, J lost 11 bases, and 11 bases stayed unmatched. This CDR3 contains 14 residues. CDR3 sequence (DNA): TGCGCCAGCAGCCAGCGAGGACAGGGCCTTGCGGCTTTCTTT. Translated: CASSQRGQGLAAFF.

This rearrangement joins TRBV5-1 to TRBJ2-3, with 12 bases lining up with TRBD1. This CDR3 contains 16 residues. The germline V gene encodes CDR1 SGHRS and CDR2 YFSETQ. V gave up 4 bases and J gave up 2 bases; unmatched junction bases: 5. Written as DNA, the CDR3 is TGCGCCAGCAGCGCCTCGGGACAGGGGGCCACAGATACGCAGTATTTT. Encoded protein: CASSASGQGATDTQYF.

CDR3 region: CASSFWARQGQNTEAFF. In DNA form, the CDR3 reads TGTGCCAGCAGCTTTTGGGCCCGACAGGGGCAGAACACTGAAGCTTTCTTT. The chain links TRBV11-2 to TRBJ1-1; 8 bases map to TRBD1. Germline V gene data show CDR1 as SGHAT and CDR2 as FQNNGV. After removal of 3 bases from V and 1 base from J, the junction contained 10 bases not matched to a gene. The length of the CDR3 is 17 residues.

The genes are TRBV29-1 and TRBJ1-1; D remains unclear. The CDR3 is 13 residues long. Trimming pared 7 bases from V and 0 bases from J, leaving 12 bases between. Germline assignment: CDR1 SQVTM and CDR2 ANQGSEA. This chain's CDR3 is CSASSGLNTEAFF. Written as DNA, the CDR3 is TGCAGCGCCTCCAGCGGCTTGAACACTGAAGCTTTCTTT.

The chain uses TRBV6-5 and TRBJ2-7, with 7 bases aligning to TRBD1. The CDR3 runs to 14 residues. V trimming: 8 bases; J trimming: 3 bases; junction bases outside the gene matches: 10. The germline V gene has CDR1 MNHEY and CDR2 SVGAGI. In DNA form, the CDR3 reads TGTGCCAGCTGGTCCTTTTCAGGGGGCTACGAGCAGTACTTC. This sequence encodes CASWSFSGGYEQYF.

V gene TRBV28 combines with J gene TRBJ2-5; TRBD1 might be the D (6 bases). The V and J ends lost 4 bases and 1 base respectively, with 10 bases between them. Germline V gene lookup returns CDR1 MDHEN and CDR2 SYDVKM. There are 14 residues in the CDR3. CDR3 amino acids: CASSSLRGQETQYF. Written as DNA, the CDR3 is TGTGCCAGCAGTTCCCTCAGGGGCCAAGAGACCCAGTACTTC.

The rearrangement joins TRBV3-1 (or the pseudogene TRBV3-2) to TRBJ1-3; a weak D match, TRBD1 (6 bases). Deletions cut 1 base from V and 1 base from J, with 14 bases between. Germline V gives CDR1 LGHDT, CDR2 YNNKEL (reference sequence). The CDR3 is made up of 17 amino acids. The CDR3 DNA reads TGTGCCAGCAGCCAAGGCATGGGGGCCTCTTCTGGAAACACCATATATTTT. Its translation is CASSQGMGASSGNTIYF.

This chain connects TRBV7-8 to TRBJ1-6; D is undetermined. CDR3 size: 12 residues. V lost 2 bases and J 8 bases, leaving 4 bases between the germline ends. CDR1 is SGHVS, CDR2 FQNEAQ, per germline. The CDR3 protein is CASSLPDSPLHF. The CDR3 nucleotides are TGTGCCAGCAGCTTACCAGATTCACCCCTCCACTTT.

The genes are TRBV20-1 and TRBJ1-2; D not certain. Germline V gene data show CDR1 as DFQATT and CDR2 as SNEGSKA (reference sequence). V was shortened by 3 bases and J by 2 bases, with 4 bases between the two germline ends. CDR3 length equals 11 residues. The CDR3 DNA reads TGCAGTGCTAGGCGGAACTATGGCTACACCTTC. The encoded protein is CSARRNYGYTF.

The V and J genes are TRBV11-2 and TRBJ2-7; the match to TRBD2 covers 7 bases. The V and J ends lost 0 bases and 0 bases, in that order; junction bases with no gene match: 2. Germline CDR1 is SGHAT and CDR2 is FQNNGV. The CDR3 has 15 amino acids. The CDR3 DNA reads TGTGCCAGCAGCTTAGATCCGGGGGGCTCCTACGAGCAGTACTTC. This sequence encodes CASSLDPGGSYEQYF.

The chain is built from TRBV3-1 (or the pseudogene TRBV3-2) and TRBJ1-1; 7 positions agree with TRBD1. This CDR3 spans 13 amino acids. Germline V gene data show CDR1 as LGHDT and CDR2 as YNNKEL (reference sequence). Trimming at V came to 3 bases and at J to 3 bases, leaving 1 base not matched to a gene. The CDR3 loop reads CASSQQGDTEAFF. The CDR3 DNA reads TGTGCCAGCAGCCAGCAGGGGGACACTGAAGCTTTCTTT.

V and J are TRBV7-8 and TRBJ2-1; 10 bases agree with TRBD1. CDR1 SGHVS and CDR2 FQNEAQ come from the germline V gene. The CDR3 is 16 amino acids. The ends lost 3 bases at V and 4 bases at J; junction bases unmatched: 6. DNA for the CDR3: TGTGCCAGCAGCTTCGGACAGGGGGACCTATACAATGAGCAGTTCTTC. This translates into CASSFGQGDLYNEQFF.

Worth noting for this clone: The junction and the germline gene differ at one end; a read error may be behind it. The J gene is TRBJ1-3, the V gene TRBV7-8; TRBD1 agrees at 9 bases. CDR3 length equals 14 residues. Looked up from germline, CDR1 is SGHVS and CDR2 is FQNEAQ. CDR3 in DNA: TGTGCCAGCAGCTTGGGGGTCTGGGACAGGGCACAAAATTTT. Residues: CASSLGVWDRAQNF. The full variable domain, completed using reference TRBV7-8 and TRBJ1-3, is GAGVSQSPRYKVAKRGQDVALRCDPISGHVSLFWYQQALGQGPEFLTYFQNEAQLDKSGLPSDRFFAERPEGSVSTLKIQRTQQEDSAVYLCASSLGVWDRAQNFGEGSWLTVV.

The chain combines TRBV5-1 with TRBJ1-4; D is ambiguous. In germline, CDR1 is SGHRS, CDR2 YFSETQ. Trimming stripped 0 bases from V and 0 bases from J, with 3 bases between. The CDR3 is 14 residues long. CDR3 nucleotide sequence: TGCGCCAGCAGCTTGGACACAACTAATGAAAAACTGTTTTTT. Translation gives CASSLDTTNEKLFF. Full variable domain (remainder filled in from reference TRBV5-1 and TRBJ1-4): KAGVTQTPRYLIKTRGQQVTLSCSPISGHRSVSWYQQTPGQGLQFLFEYFSETQRNKGNFPGRFSGRQFSNSRSEMNVSTLELGDSALYLCASSLDTTNEKLFFGSGTQLSVL.